This T cell receptor beta chain was recovered during a study of long-term antiretroviral therapy in people with HIV. Whole-study findings and limits: Once patients were on ART, diversity went higher but still fell short of transplant donor controls. It was not possible to obtain data on ART adherence, viral resistance or therapy changes.

The germline V and J ends were trimmed by 4 bases and 5 bases, with 15 bases remaining between them. The CDR3 sequence is 14 residues long. Germline CDR1 and CDR2: KGHSH and LQKENI. The assay, immunoSEQ v3.0, was run at survey level. It was roughly 40,000-50,000 T-cell genomes per sample that sequencing targeted. This table comes from immunoSEQ multiplex PCR, and its TCRdb copy is limited to in-frame clones, with some not included. Here the sample spans roughly 13,000 clones, about 77% being singletons. Per donor, at least one pre-ART and at least two post-ART PBMC samples were obtained. Note on this clone: The antigen is not known.

V and J are TRBV18 and TRBJ2-7, with D perhaps TRBD1 (6 bases). The sequencing used unsorted PBMCs, collected 1.3 years after starting antiretroviral therapy. This sequence was found in a young woman with HIV. The DNA for the CDR3 is TGTGCCAGCTCACAGTACAGGGATCCCGACGAGCAGTACTTC. Its protein is CASSQYRDPDEQYF.